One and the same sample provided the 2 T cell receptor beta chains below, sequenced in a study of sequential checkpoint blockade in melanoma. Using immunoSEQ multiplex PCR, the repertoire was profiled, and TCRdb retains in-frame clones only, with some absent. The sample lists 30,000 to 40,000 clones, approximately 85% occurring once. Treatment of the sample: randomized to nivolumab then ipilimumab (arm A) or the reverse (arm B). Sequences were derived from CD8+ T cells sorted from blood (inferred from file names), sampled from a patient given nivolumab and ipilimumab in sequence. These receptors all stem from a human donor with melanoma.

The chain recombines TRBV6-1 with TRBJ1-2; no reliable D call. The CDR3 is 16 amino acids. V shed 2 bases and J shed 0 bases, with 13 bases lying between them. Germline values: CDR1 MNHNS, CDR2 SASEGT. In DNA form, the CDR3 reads TGTGCCAGCAGTGAATTTGGGCGCAGCTCTAACTATGGCTACACCTTC. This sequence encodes CASSEFGRSSNYGYTF.

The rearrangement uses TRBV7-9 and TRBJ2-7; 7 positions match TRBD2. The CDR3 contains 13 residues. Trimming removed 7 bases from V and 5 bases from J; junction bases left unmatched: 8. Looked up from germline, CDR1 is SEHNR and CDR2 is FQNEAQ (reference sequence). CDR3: CASTPPAGDEQYF. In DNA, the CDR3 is TGTGCCAGCACCCCACCGGCGGGGGACGAGCAGTACTTC.